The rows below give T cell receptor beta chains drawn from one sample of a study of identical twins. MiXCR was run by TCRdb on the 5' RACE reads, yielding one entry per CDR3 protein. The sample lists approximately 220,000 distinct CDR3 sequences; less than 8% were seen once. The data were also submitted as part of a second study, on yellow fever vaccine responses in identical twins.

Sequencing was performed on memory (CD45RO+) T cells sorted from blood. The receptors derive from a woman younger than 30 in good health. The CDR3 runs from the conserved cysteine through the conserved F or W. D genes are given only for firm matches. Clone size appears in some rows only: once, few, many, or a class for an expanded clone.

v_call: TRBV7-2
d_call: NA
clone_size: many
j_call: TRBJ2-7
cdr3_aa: CASSLLSVSYEQYF
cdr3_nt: TGTGCCAGCAGCTTATTGTCGGTTTCCTACGAGCAGTACTTC

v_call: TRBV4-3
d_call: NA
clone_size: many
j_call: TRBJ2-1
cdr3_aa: CASSQDWVASNEQFF
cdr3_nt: TGCGCCAGCAGCCAAGATTGGGTAGCTAGTAATGAGCAGTTCTTC

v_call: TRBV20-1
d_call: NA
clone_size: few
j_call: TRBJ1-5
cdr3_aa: CSARQAYSNQPQHF
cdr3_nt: TGCAGTGCTAGGCAGGCCTATAGCAATCAGCCCCAGCATTTT

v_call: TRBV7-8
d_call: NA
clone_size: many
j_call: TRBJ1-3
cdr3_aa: CASSLQGARNTIYF
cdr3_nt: TGTGCCAGCAGCTTACAAGGGGCCAGAAACACCATATATTTT

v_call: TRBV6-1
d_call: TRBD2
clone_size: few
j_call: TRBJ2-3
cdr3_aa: CASSVGLAGQGDTQYF
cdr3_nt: TGTGCCAGCAGTGTGGGACTAGCGGGACAGGGAGATACGCAGTATTTT

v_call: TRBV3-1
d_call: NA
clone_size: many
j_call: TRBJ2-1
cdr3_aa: CASSQDPRPEYEQFF
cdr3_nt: TGTGCCAGCAGCCAAGATCCTCGCCCGGAGTATGAGCAGTTCTTC

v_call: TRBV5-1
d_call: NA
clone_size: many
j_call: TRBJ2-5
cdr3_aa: CASSYTGETQYF
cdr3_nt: TGCGCCAGCAGCTACACGGGGGAGACCCAGTACTTC

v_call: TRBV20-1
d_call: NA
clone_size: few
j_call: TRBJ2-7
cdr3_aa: CSARDLGEDPYEQYF
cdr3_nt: TGCAGTGCTAGAGATCTGGGGGAGGACCCCTACGAGCAGTACTTC

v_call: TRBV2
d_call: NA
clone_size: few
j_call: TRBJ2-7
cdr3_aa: CASSDGTYLHEQYF
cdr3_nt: TGTGCCAGCAGTGATGGAACGTATCTCCACGAGCAGTACTTC

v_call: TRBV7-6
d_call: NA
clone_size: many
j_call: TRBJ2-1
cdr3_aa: CASQTRTHDNEQFF
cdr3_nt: TGTGCCAGCCAAACTAGGACCCACGACAATGAGCAGTTCTTC

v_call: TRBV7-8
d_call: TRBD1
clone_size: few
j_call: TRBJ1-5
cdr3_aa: CASSVFRGGNQPQHF
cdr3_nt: TGTGCCAGCAGCGTATTCAGGGGGGGCAATCAGCCCCAGCATTTT

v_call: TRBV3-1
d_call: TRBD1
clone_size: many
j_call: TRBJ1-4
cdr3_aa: CASSTRQGGNEKLFF
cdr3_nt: TGTGCCAGCAGCACCCGACAGGGCGGGAATGAAAAACTGTTTTTT

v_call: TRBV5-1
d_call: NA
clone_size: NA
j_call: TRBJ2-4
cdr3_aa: CASSFDGDGLAKNIQYF
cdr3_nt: TGCGCCAGCAGCTTTGATGGTGACGGTCTAGCCAAAAACATTCAGTACTTC

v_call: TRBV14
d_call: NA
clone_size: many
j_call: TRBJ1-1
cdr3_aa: CASSQERDTEAFF
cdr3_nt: TGTGCCAGCAGCCAAGAACGGGACACTGAAGCTTTCTTT

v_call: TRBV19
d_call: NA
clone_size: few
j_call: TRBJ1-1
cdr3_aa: CASSIDLPNTEAFF
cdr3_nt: TGTGCCAGTAGTATAGATCTACCGAACACTGAAGCTTTCTTT

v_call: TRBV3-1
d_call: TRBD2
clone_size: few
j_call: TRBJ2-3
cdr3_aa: CASSQGGGAQYF
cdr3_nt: TGTGCCAGCAGCCAAGGGGGGGGTGCGCAGTATTTT

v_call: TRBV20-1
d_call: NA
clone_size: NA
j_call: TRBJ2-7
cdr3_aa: CSARVTGYEQYF
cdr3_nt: TGCAGTGCTAGAGTTACAGGGTACGAGCAGTACTTC

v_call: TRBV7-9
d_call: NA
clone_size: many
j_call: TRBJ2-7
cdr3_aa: CASSLGSGSSYEQYF
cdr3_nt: TGTGCCAGCAGCCTGGGCTCAGGGAGCTCCTACGAGCAGTACTTC

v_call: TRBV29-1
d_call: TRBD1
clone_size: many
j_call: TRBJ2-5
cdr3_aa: CSVQDRGGTQYF
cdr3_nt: TGCAGCGTTCAAGACAGGGGTGGGACCCAGTACTTC

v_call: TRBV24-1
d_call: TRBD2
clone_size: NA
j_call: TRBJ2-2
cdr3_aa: CATSGKRELAGELFF
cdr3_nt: TGTGCCACCAGTGGGAAGCGGGAGTTGGCCGGGGAGCTGTTTTTT

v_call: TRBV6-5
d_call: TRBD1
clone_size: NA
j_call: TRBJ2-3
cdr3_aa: CASSYSGQGSADTQYF
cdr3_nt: TGTGCCAGCAGTTACTCTGGACAGGGTTCCGCAGATACGCAGTATTTT

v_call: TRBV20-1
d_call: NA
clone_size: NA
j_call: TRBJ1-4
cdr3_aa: CSARVGALGEKLFF
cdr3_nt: TGCAGTGCTAGAGTTGGGGCGCTTGGTGAAAAACTGTTTTTT

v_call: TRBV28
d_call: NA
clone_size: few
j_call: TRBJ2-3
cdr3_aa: CASSRGRGIRDTQYF
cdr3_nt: TGTGCCAGCAGTAGGGGGCGGGGAATCAGAGATACGCAGTATTTT

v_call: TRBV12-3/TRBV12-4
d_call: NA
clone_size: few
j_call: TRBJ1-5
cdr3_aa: CASSRGERGFYSNQPQHF
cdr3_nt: TGTGCCAGCAGCCGGGGGGAAAGGGGATTTTATAGCAATCAGCCCCAGCATTTT

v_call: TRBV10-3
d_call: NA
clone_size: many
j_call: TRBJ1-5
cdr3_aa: CAISESRVQPQHF
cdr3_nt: TGTGCCATCAGTGAGTCGAGAGTTCAGCCCCAGCATTTT

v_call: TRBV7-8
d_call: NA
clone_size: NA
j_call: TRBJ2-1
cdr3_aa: CASSLARVEREQFF
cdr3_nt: TGTGCCAGCAGCTTAGCGAGAGTGGAACGGGAGCAGTTCTTC

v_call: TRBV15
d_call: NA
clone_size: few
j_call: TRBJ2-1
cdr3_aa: CATSRDKMGYNEQFF
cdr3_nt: TGTGCCACCAGCAGAGATAAGATGGGGTACAATGAGCAGTTCTTC

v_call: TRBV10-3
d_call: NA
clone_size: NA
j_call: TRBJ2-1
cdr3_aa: CAISERNEQFF
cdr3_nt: TGTGCCATCAGTGAGCGCAATGAGCAGTTCTTC

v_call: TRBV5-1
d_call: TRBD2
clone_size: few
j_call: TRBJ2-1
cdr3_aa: CASSPGLAGGDSLEQFF
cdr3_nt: TGCGCCAGCAGCCCGGGACTAGCGGGGGGGGATTCTCTTGAGCAGTTCTTC

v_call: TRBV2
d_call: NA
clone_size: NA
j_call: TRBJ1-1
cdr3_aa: CASRSDGMITEAFF
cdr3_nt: TGTGCCAGCCGATCGGACGGAATGATCACTGAAGCTTTCTTT

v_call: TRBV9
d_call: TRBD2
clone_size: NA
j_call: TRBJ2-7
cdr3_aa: CASSAGAGAYAQYF
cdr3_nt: TGTGCCAGCAGCGCAGGAGCGGGAGCCTACGCGCAGTACTTC

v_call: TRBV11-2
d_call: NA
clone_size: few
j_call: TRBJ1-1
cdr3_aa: CASAIGGMNTEAFF
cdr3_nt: TGTGCCAGTGCCATCGGGGGGATGAACACTGAAGCTTTCTTT

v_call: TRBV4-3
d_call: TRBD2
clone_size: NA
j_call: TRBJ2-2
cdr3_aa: CASSQQLAGGTGELFF
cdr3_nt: TGCGCCAGCAGCCAACAACTAGCGGGAGGGACCGGGGAGCTGTTTTTT

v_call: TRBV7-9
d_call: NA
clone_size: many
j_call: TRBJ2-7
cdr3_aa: CASSLALGPAGEQYF
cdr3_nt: TGTGCCAGCAGCTTAGCGCTTGGCCCAGCTGGGGAGCAGTACTTC

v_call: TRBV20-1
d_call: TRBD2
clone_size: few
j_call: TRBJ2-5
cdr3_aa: CSARSGGRQETQYF
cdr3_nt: TGCAGTGCAAGAAGCGGGGGTAGACAAGAGACCCAGTACTTC

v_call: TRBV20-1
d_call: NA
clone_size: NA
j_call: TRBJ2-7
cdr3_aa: CSATRTGYEQYF
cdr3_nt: TGCAGTGCAACACGTACGGGGTACGAGCAGTACTTC

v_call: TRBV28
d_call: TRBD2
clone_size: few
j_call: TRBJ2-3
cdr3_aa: CASRVAGGVTDTQYF
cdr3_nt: TGTGCCAGCAGAGTAGCGGGAGGCGTCACAGATACGCAGTATTTT

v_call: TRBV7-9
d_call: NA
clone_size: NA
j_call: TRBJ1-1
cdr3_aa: CASSAERMNTEAFF
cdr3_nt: TGTGCCAGCAGCGCGGAACGGATGAACACTGAAGCTTTCTTT

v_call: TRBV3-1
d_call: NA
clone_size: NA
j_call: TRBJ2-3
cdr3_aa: CASSQVATDTQYF
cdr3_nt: TGTGCCAGCAGCCAAGTAGCCACAGATACGCAGTATTTT

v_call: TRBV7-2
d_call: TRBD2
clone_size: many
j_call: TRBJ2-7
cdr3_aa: CASSLVKAGASSYEQYF
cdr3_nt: TGTGCCAGCAGCTTGGTTAAGGCGGGAGCGAGCTCCTACGAGCAGTACTTC

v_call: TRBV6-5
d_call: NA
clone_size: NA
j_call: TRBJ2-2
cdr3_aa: CASSYSLGRGSAGELFF
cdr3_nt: TGTGCCAGCAGTTACTCCCTCGGCAGGGGAAGCGCCGGGGAGCTGTTTTTT

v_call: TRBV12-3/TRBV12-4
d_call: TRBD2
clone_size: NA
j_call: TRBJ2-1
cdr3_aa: CASSLSGGAHNEQFF
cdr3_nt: TGTGCCAGCAGTTTAAGCGGGGGGGCCCACAATGAGCAGTTCTTC

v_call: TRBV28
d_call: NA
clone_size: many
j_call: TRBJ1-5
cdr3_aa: CASSFPSNRGQPQHF
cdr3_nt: TGTGCCAGCAGTTTCCCCAGTAACCGGGGACAGCCCCAGCATTTT

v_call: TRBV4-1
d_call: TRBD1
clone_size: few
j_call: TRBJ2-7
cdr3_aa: CASSQGGQGHEQYF
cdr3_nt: TGCGCCAGCAGCCAGGGGGGACAGGGACACGAGCAGTACTTC

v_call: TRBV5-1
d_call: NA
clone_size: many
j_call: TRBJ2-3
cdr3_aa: CASRLGSGRQYIYTDTQYF
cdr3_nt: TGCGCCAGCAGGCTGGGGTCAGGGCGGCAATACATTTACACAGATACGCAGTATTTT

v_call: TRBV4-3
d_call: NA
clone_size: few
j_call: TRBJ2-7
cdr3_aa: CASSRRTGTDEQYF
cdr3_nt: TGCGCCAGCAGCCGTCGAACGGGGACGGACGAGCAGTACTTC

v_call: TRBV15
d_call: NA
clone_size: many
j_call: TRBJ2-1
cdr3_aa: CATSRDFPGQSSYNEQFF
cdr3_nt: TGTGCCACCAGCAGAGATTTCCCGGGGCAAAGCTCCTACAATGAGCAGTTCTTC

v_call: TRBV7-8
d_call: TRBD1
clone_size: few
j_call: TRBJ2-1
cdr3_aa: CASSFRDSGGHNEQFF
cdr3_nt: TGTGCCAGCAGCTTCCGGGACAGCGGCGGGCACAATGAGCAGTTCTTC

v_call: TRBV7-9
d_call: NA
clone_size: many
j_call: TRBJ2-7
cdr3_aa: CASSLQTYEQYF
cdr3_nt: TGTGCCAGCAGCTTACAGACCTACGAGCAGTACTTC

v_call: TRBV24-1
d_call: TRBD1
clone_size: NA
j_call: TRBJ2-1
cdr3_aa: CATAPGQVNEQFF
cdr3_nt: TGTGCCACCGCCCCGGGACAGGTCAATGAGCAGTTCTTC

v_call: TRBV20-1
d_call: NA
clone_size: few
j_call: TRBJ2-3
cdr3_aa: CSADGSTDTQYF
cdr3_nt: TGCAGTGCGGATGGGAGCACAGATACGCAGTATTTT

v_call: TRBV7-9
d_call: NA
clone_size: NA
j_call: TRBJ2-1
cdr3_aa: CASSLRVGNEQFF
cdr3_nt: TGTGCCAGCAGCTTGAGAGTTGGGAATGAGCAGTTCTTC

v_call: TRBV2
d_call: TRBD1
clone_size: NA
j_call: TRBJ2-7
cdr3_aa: CASRRDSYEQYF
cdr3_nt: TGTGCCAGCAGACGGGACAGCTACGAGCAGTACTTC